These T cell receptor beta chains were read from a single sample in a study of blood T cell repertoires in COVID-19. This table comes from immunoSEQ multiplex PCR, and its TCRdb copy is limited to in-frame clones, with some not included. The sample lists more than 85,000 clones; around 82% were seen once. The sample consisted of peripheral blood. The receptors stem from a woman in her fifties or sixties with acute or convalescent COVID-19. Both conserved end residues are part of each CDR3. The D gene is left open where the match is weak. Clone size is stated in some rows and not others, as once, few, many or a class when expanded.

CDR3 DNA	CDR3 protein	J gene	V gene	CDR3 length	clone size	D gene
TGTGCCTGGAGTCTGGGGGGGGGACAGCCCCAGCATTTT	CAWSLGGGQPQHF	TRBJ1-5	TRBV30	13	-	-
TGTGCCAGCAGTTCCACCGGGACAGGGGGATCCCTCTCAGGCTACACCTTC	CASSSTGTGGSLSGYTF	TRBJ1-2	TRBV28	17	-	TRBD1
TGTGCCAGTAGTATAGGACTCCTAAGTGGGGCCAACGTCCTGACTTTC	CASSIGLLSGANVLTF	TRBJ2-6	TRBV19	16	-	-
TGTGCCAGCAGCCTTCAAGGACAGGGCGGGCTTAATGAAAAACTGTTTTTT	CASSLQGQGGLNEKLFF	TRBJ1-4	TRBV7-2	17	-	TRBD1
TGTGCCAGCAGCCAATTTTCGGACAGCAATAACTATGGCTACACCTTC	CASSQFSDSNNYGYTF	TRBJ1-2	TRBV16	16	-	-
TGTGCTAGTGGTTTGGTTCTAACAGGGGGCGGGACTGAAGCTTTCTTT	CASGLVLTGGGTEAFF	TRBJ1-1	TRBV12-5	16	-	TRBD1
TGTGCCAGCAGTCACGGACAAATAGGGAACACCATATATTTT	CASSHGQIGNTIYF	TRBJ1-3	TRBV9	14	-	-
TGTGCCATCAGTGAGCTCTCTGGGGAGGCCGGGGAGCTGTTTTTT	CAISELSGEAGELFF	TRBJ2-2	TRBV10-3	15	-	-
TGTGCCAGCAGCGCCGAGGGGGGGCTTACTGAAGCTTTCTTT	CASSAEGGLTEAFF	TRBJ1-1	TRBV11-3	14	-	-
TGTGCCAGCAGTGCCACGGGGTCGGGAGGCAATCAGCCCCAGCATTTT	CASSATGSGGNQPQHF	TRBJ1-5	TRBV2	16	-	-
TGCGCCAGCAGCTTGGAGGGATTAACGGGAGGCTACACCTTC	CASSLEGLTGGYTF	TRBJ1-2	TRBV5-1	14	-	-
TGTGCCAGTAGTGTCCTCCGACCGGGACAGCCCAACTATGGCTACACCTTC	CASSVLRPGQPNYGYTF	TRBJ1-2	TRBV19	17	-	TRBD1
TGCGCCAGCAGCTCTAGGACTAGCGTTGGGGCCGGGGAGCTGTTTTTT	CASSSRTSVGAGELFF	TRBJ2-2	TRBV5-1	16	-	TRBD2
TGCGCCAGCAGCTTGGCCGGGGATTCCTACGAGCAGTACTTC	CASSLAGDSYEQYF	TRBJ2-7	TRBV5-1	14	-	-
TGTGCCTGGGCCAACTTGGGGGGGTCCACTGAAGCTTTCTTT	CAWANLGGSTEAFF	TRBJ1-1	TRBV30	14	-	-
TGCGCCAGCAGCTTGAGAGGAGGACTAGCCGCAGATACGCAGTATTTT	CASSLRGGLAADTQYF	TRBJ2-3	TRBV5-1	16	-	TRBD2
TGTGCCAGCAAGGGGGGGGGCCGGGAAAACATTCAGTACTTC	CASKGGGRENIQYF	TRBJ2-4	TRBV6-6	14	-	-
TGTGCCAGCAGCTTACAGGGCATGAACACTGAAGCTTTCTTT	CASSLQGMNTEAFF	TRBJ1-1	TRBV5-5	14	once	-
TGTGCCAGCAGTTTATCCGGGACTTCCCCCCAGCCCCAGCATTTT	CASSLSGTSPQPQHF	TRBJ1-5	TRBV28	15	-	-
TGTGCCAGTAGTATAGGAGGAGTCTCCTACGAGCAGTACTTC	CASSIGGVSYEQYF	TRBJ2-7	TRBV19	14	-	-
TGCGCCAGCAGCCAAGCTTCCCAGGGGAACTATGGCTACACCTTC	CASSQASQGNYGYTF	TRBJ1-2	TRBV4-1	15	-	-
TGTGCTAGTGGTTTCCAGGCAGGGCCGACAACAAACACTGAAGCTTTCTTT	CASGFQAGPTTNTEAFF	TRBJ1-1	TRBV12-5	17	-	-
TGTGCCAGCAGCGAGAGAGGGCGGGGCCAAGAGACCCAGTACTTC	CASSERGRGQETQYF	TRBJ2-5	TRBV9	15	-	-
TGTGCCAGAGTCGGGTCCCCTTCGCTTGATCAGCCCCAGCATTTT	CARVGSPSLDQPQHF	TRBJ1-5	TRBV21-1	15	-	-
TGTGCCAGCAGCGTAGATCCCCTCCGTGTCTCCGAGCAGTTCTTC	CASSVDPLRVSEQFF	TRBJ2-1	TRBV9	15	-	-
TGTGCCAGCAGTGAGGAGGGGAACTATGGCTACACCTTC	CASSEEGNYGYTF	TRBJ1-2	TRBV2	13	-	-
TGTGCCAGCAGTGAGGGCAGCTATGGCTACACCTTC	CASSEGSYGYTF	TRBJ1-2	TRBV6-4	12	once	-
TGTGCCAGCAGCCCTACTTGGGGGGGCAGGAACAATGAGCAGTTCTTC	CASSPTWGGRNNEQFF	TRBJ2-1	TRBV3-1/TRBV3-2	16	-	-
TGCGCCAGCAGCAACCCGCAGGGGGCCGGAGAGACCCAGTACTTC	CASSNPQGAGETQYF	TRBJ2-5	TRBV5-1	15	-	TRBD1
TGTGCCAGCAGCTTAGGAATGACAGGGGGCTATGGCTACACCTTC	CASSLGMTGGYGYTF	TRBJ1-2	TRBV5-5	15	-	TRBD1
TGTGCCAGCAGTACCCCCGGGGAAGGGTCTGGAAACACCATATATTTT	CASSTPGEGSGNTIYF	TRBJ1-3	TRBV28	16	few	-
TGCGCCAGCAGCTTGGCCGGCGGGTGGAACACTGAAGCTTTCTTT	CASSLAGGWNTEAFF	TRBJ1-1	TRBV5-1	15	once	-
TGTGCCAGCAGCTTCAAGGGGCGAACCGAGCAGTACTTC	CASSFKGRTEQYF	TRBJ2-7	TRBV5-6	13	-	-
TGTGCCATCAGTGCTCAGACAGGGGGCTTGGATACGCAGTATTTT	CAISAQTGGLDTQYF	TRBJ2-3	TRBV10-3	15	-	TRBD1
TGTGCCAGCAGCTTGATTCGGCAGGGGAACACTGAAGCTTTCTTT	CASSLIRQGNTEAFF	TRBJ1-1	TRBV5-6	15	few	-
TGCGCCAGCAGCCAAGGCCCAGGGGGGACTGAAGCTTTCTTT	CASSQGPGGTEAFF	TRBJ1-1	TRBV4-1	14	-	TRBD1
TGTGCCAGCAGTTTAGGCGGGTACGCAGATACGCAGTATTTT	CASSLGGYADTQYF	TRBJ2-3	TRBV28	14	-	-
TGTGCCAGCAGCTTAATGGGACAGCATAGCAATCAGCCCCAGCATTTT	CASSLMGQHSNQPQHF	TRBJ1-5	TRBV5-6	16	-	TRBD1
TGTGCCAGCTCAAGGGACAGATCGTCCAATGAGCAGTTCTTC	CASSRDRSSNEQFF	TRBJ2-1	TRBV18	14	-	TRBD1
TGTGCCAGCAGCCAAGGGACTAGCACAGATACGCAGTATTTT	CASSQGTSTDTQYF	TRBJ2-3	TRBV3-1/TRBV3-2	14	-	-
TGTGCCAGCAGCACCCCCAGGGAGGGGAATGAAAAACTGTTTTTT	CASSTPREGNEKLFF	TRBJ1-4	TRBV3-1/TRBV3-2	15	-	-
TGTGCCAGCAGTTTATTGGCAGTAGGCCCACAGAGCGGAGGGGCCAACGTCCTGACTTTC	CASSLLAVGPQSGGANVLTF	TRBJ2-6	TRBV27	20	-	-
TGTGCCAGCAGCTGGACAGGTTCTTCTTACAATGAGCAGTTCTTC	CASSWTGSSYNEQFF	TRBJ2-1	TRBV7-2	15	-	TRBD1
TGTGCCAGCAGTTTAAGAGCGGCAATGGGCTACACCTTC	CASSLRAAMGYTF	TRBJ1-2	TRBV28	13	-	-
TGTGCCAGCAGCTTATCACGATTCGGGACAGCGAACACTGAAGCTTTCTTT	CASSLSRFGTANTEAFF	TRBJ1-1	TRBV7-9	17	-	TRBD1
TGTGCCAGCAGTCTAACCGTCGTCAGAGGCCGCTCTGGGGCCAACGTCCTGACTTTC	CASSLTVVRGRSGANVLTF	TRBJ2-6	TRBV6-6	19	-	-
TGTGCCAGTAGTATTGGCGCCAGGAACTATGGCTACACCTTC	CASSIGARNYGYTF	TRBJ1-2	TRBV19	14	-	-
TGTGCCAGCAGCTTAGACAGGGCTAATGAAAAACTGTTTTTT	CASSLDRANEKLFF	TRBJ1-4	TRBV7-8	14	-	-
TGTGCCAGCAGTTTAATAGCGGAAGAGACCCAGTACTTC	CASSLIAEETQYF	TRBJ2-5	TRBV12-3/TRBV12-4	13	-	-
TGTGCCAGCAGACGGGGGGATGAGCAGTTCTTC	CASRRGDEQFF	TRBJ2-1	TRBV6-5	11	-	TRBD2
TGTGCCAGCTCACTAAGACAGGGAGAAACTAATGAAAAACTGTTTTTT	CASSLRQGETNEKLFF	TRBJ1-4	TRBV18	16	-	TRBD1
TGTGCCACCAGCGGCATCAGGGGGACAAACTATGGCTACACCTTC	CATSGIRGTNYGYTF	TRBJ1-2	TRBV15	15	-	TRBD1
TGTGCCAGCAGCTTGACTGCATCATCTTATGGCTACACCTTC	CASSLTASSYGYTF	TRBJ1-2	TRBV5-4	14	-	-
TGTGCCAGCAGTGAAAGGGGAGAGACCCAGTACTTC	CASSERGETQYF	TRBJ2-5	TRBV2	12	-	-
TGTGCCAGCAGCAATAGGCTGGAGGATACGCAGTATTTT	CASSNRLEDTQYF	TRBJ2-3	TRBV7-3	13	-	-